This T cell receptor (beta chain) originates from a study of PD-1 blockade in classical Hodgkin lymphoma. Each of the patients experienced relapse following autologous stem cell transplantation, and their brentuximab vedotin exposure differed. TCRdb keeps only in-frame clones here, not all; method: immunoSEQ multiplex PCR. The sample carries about 76,000 clones, 75% to 90% recorded once. The CDR3 sequence is 15 residues long. The germline gives CDR1 MNHNS, CDR2 SASEGT. With 4 bases clipped from V and 6 bases from J, the junction kept 8 bases outside the gene matches. The chain employs TRBV6-1 and TRBJ2-2; 7 positions match TRBD1. Sequenced material: peripheral blood mononuclear cells (PBMCs), taken at baseline. The receptor was isolated from a human donor with classical Hodgkin lymphoma. The CDR3 protein is CASSGNRGEAGELFF. The CDR3 DNA is TGTGCCAGCAGTGGGAACAGGGGTGAGGCCGGGGAGCTGTTTTTT.